This is a list of T cell receptor beta chains from one sample in a study of blood T cells in healthy people across ages. MiXCR, applied by TCRdb to the 5' RACE reads, yields one record per CDR3 protein. The sample contains 450,000 to 700,000 distinct CDR3 sequences, 25% to 30% of which appear only once. The sequencing sample was made of blood. All receptors come from a woman aged 70-85 years in good health. Each CDR3 is given with its conserved first and last residue. A D gene is named only where the DNA matches it firmly. Only part of the rows carry a size: once, few, many, or a class if the clone is expanded.

v_gene	j_gene	d_gene	abundance	CDR3aa	CDR3nt
TRBV10-3	TRBJ1-2	-	-	CAISERTEGSNYGYTF	TGTGCCATCAGTGAGAGGACAGAGGGGTCTAACTATGGCTACACCTTC
TRBV9	TRBJ2-5	TRBD2	many	CASSVTGTSRETQYF	TGTGCCAGCAGCGTCACCGGGACTAGCAGGGAGACCCAGTACTTC
TRBV5-1	TRBJ2-1	TRBD2	few	CASSGNSGSYNEQFF	TGCGCCAGCAGCGGGAATAGCGGGAGTTACAATGAGCAGTTCTTC
TRBV7-2	TRBJ1-2	-	-	CASSPALLGGYTF	TGTGCCAGCAGCCCCGCCCTGTTGGGGGGCTACACCTTC
TRBV4-3	TRBJ1-1	-	-	CASSQSTVRNTEAFF	TGCGCCAGCAGCCAGTCGACAGTTCGGAACACTGAAGCTTTCTTT
TRBV29-1	TRBJ1-1	-	many	CSVRGQTNTEAFF	TGCAGCGTTAGAGGACAGACGAACACTGAAGCTTTCTTT
TRBV5-1	TRBJ1-1	-	-	CASSLLGASVNTEAFF	TGCGCCAGCAGCTTGCTGGGGGCGAGTGTGAACACTGAAGCTTTCTTT
TRBV7-2	TRBJ2-7	-	few	CASSAPAGASYEQYF	TGTGCCAGCAGCGCACCCGCAGGGGCCAGCTACGAGCAGTACTTC
TRBV7-9	TRBJ1-1	-	-	CASSLACGFEVMTEAFF	TGTGCCAGCAGCTTAGCCTGCGGGTTTGAGGTCATGACTGAAGCTTTCTTT
TRBV10-3	TRBJ2-7	TRBD1	-	CAVSEIRDREEQYF	TGTGCCGTCAGTGAAATCCGGGACAGGGAAGAGCAGTACTTC
TRBV12-3/TRBV12-4	TRBJ1-2	-	-	CASTKSAGTPFGSGYGYTF	TGTGCCAGCACCAAGAGCGCCGGGACGCCGTTCGGGTCTGGGTATGGCTACACCTTC
TRBV3-1	TRBJ1-6	-	few	CASSQGGPPLHF	TGTGCCAGCAGCCAAGGAGGCCCACCCCTCCACTTT
TRBV29-1	TRBJ2-1	-	-	CSVEATTNNEQFF	TGCAGCGTTGAAGCGACTACAAACAATGAGCAGTTCTTC
TRBV3-1	TRBJ1-2	-	-	CASSLSRGLLGLYGYTF	TGTGCCAGCAGCCTTAGTCGAGGGTTATTGGGCCTCTATGGCTACACCTTC
TRBV30	TRBJ1-2	-	-	CAWSFSGTFATNYGYTF	TGTGCCTGGAGTTTTTCCGGGACCTTCGCTACTAACTATGGCTACACCTTC
TRBV7-2	TRBJ1-1	-	-	CAVGQDTEAFF	TGTGCCGTAGGGCAAGACACTGAAGCTTTCTTT
TRBV20-1	TRBJ2-5	-	few	CSASAQGLQETQYF	TGCAGTGCTAGTGCACAGGGTCTCCAAGAGACCCAGTACTTC
TRBV7-9	TRBJ2-7	-	-	CASSLATGQRGTYEQYF	TGTGCCAGCAGCTTAGCGACGGGACAGCGGGGGACCTACGAGCAGTACTTC
TRBV27	TRBJ2-1	-	-	CASSLSAYYNEQFF	TGTGCCAGCAGTTTATCCGCCTACTACAATGAGCAGTTCTTC
TRBV12-3/TRBV12-4	TRBJ1-1	-	many	CASSLQRTEAFF	TGTGCCAGCAGTTTGCAGCGGACTGAAGCTTTCTTT
TRBV20-1	TRBJ1-2	-	-	CSARNSFGYTF	TGCAGTGCTAGAAATTCATTTGGCTACACCTTC
TRBV20-1	TRBJ1-5	-	few	CSASADSGNQPQHF	TGCAGTGCTAGTGCGGACAGCGGCAATCAGCCCCAGCATTTT
TRBV7-3	TRBJ2-1	-	many	CASSPSLDRYNEQFF	TGTGCCAGCAGCCCTTCTCTGGACCGGTACAATGAGCAGTTCTTC
TRBV29-1	TRBJ2-7	TRBD1	-	CSPTGGNQQYF	TGCAGCCCGACAGGGGGTAATCAGCAGTACTTC
TRBV25-1	TRBJ1-2	-	-	CASSEGDYGHTF	TGTGCCAGCAGTGAGGGGGACTATGGCCACACCTTC
TRBV20-1	TRBJ1-1	-	-	CSAPRPGRTTEAFF	TGCAGTGCGCCCCGCCCCGGGAGAACTACTGAAGCTTTCTTT
TRBV5-6	TRBJ2-3	-	-	CASSLVGNTGTDTQYF	TGTGCCAGCAGCTTGGTGGGCAACACGGGTACAGATACGCAGTATTTT
TRBV4-2	TRBJ1-2	TRBD1	few	CASSPIPTGNYGYTF	TGTGCCAGCAGCCCCATCCCGACAGGGAACTATGGCTACACCTTC
TRBV20-1	TRBJ2-1	-	-	CSAYDRDEQFF	TGCAGTGCTTATGACCGGGATGAGCAGTTCTTC
TRBV18	TRBJ2-1	-	-	CASSPTGGSDNEQFF	TGTGCCAGCTCACCTACGGGGGGCTCTGACAATGAGCAGTTCTTC
TRBV20-1	TRBJ2-5	-	-	CSARRGSGQETQYF	TGCAGTGCTAGAAGGGGCAGCGGCCAAGAGACCCAGTACTTC
TRBV28	TRBJ1-1	TRBD1	-	CASKASGTGNTEAFF	TGTGCCAGCAAGGCCTCCGGGACAGGGAACACTGAAGCTTTCTTT
TRBV7-9	TRBJ2-3	TRBD2	few	CASRVTSGETDTQYF	TGTGCCAGCAGAGTCACTAGCGGAGAAACAGATACGCAGTATTTT
TRBV10-3	TRBJ1-5	-	-	CAISESTASQPQHF	TGTGCCATCAGTGAGTCGACCGCTAGCCAGCCCCAGCATTTT
TRBV25-1	TRBJ2-7	-	-	CASSEWRAHEQYF	TGTGCCAGCAGTGAATGGAGGGCACACGAGCAGTACTTC
TRBV5-1	TRBJ1-2	-	-	CASSQRGDAGGYTF	TGCGCCAGCAGCCAACGAGGGGACGCGGGCGGCTACACCTTC
TRBV20-1	TRBJ1-1	-	-	CSWEQPNTEAFF	TGCAGTTGGGAACAGCCGAACACTGAAGCTTTCTTT
TRBV27	TRBJ1-2	TRBD1	-	CASSFWDRGREGYTF	TGTGCCAGCAGTTTCTGGGACAGGGGGCGAGAAGGCTACACCTTC
TRBV2	TRBJ2-7	-	-	CASKRQPNPEQYF	TGTGCCAGCAAACGACAGCCTAATCCCGAGCAGTACTTC
TRBV18	TRBJ1-2	-	-	CAGSPWGVDYGYTF	TGTGCCGGCTCGCCATGGGGGGTAGACTATGGCTACACCTTC
TRBV5-1	TRBJ2-1	-	-	CASSLRAGRNNEQFF	TGCGCCAGCAGCTTGAGGGCAGGGAGGAACAATGAGCAGTTCTTC
TRBV19	TRBJ1-5	-	few	CASSTLGVGLGNQPQHF	TGTGCCAGTAGTACCCTTGGGGTCGGTCTTGGCAATCAGCCCCAGCATTTT
TRBV4-3	TRBJ2-5	TRBD1	few	CASSLTGGKETQYF	TGCGCCAGCAGCCTAACAGGGGGAAAAGAGACCCAGTACTTC
TRBV12-3/TRBV12-4	TRBJ1-6	-	-	CASSNSGPNSPLHF	TGTGCCAGCAGTAACAGCGGGCCTAATTCACCCCTCCACTTT
TRBV18	TRBJ1-5	-	-	CASSPKGMNSNQPQHF	TGTGCCAGCTCACCTAAAGGGATGAACAGCAATCAGCCCCAGCATTTT
TRBV20-1	TRBJ2-5	-	-	CSARMRFSETQYF	TGCAGTGCTAGAATGCGGTTCAGTGAGACCCAGTACTTC
TRBV4-1	TRBJ2-1	-	-	CASSPNYQDEQFF	TGCGCCAGCAGCCCGAACTACCAGGATGAGCAGTTCTTC
TRBV7-2	TRBJ2-2	-	few	CASSRPWGNGELFF	TGTGCCAGCAGCCGACCATGGGGGAACGGGGAGCTGTTTTTT
TRBV7-2	TRBJ2-5	-	-	CASSLGVLRNQETQYF	TGTGCCAGCAGCTTGGGGGTTTTGCGGAACCAAGAGACCCAGTACTTC
TRBV5-1	TRBJ2-2	-	many	CASSLAGGELFF	TGCGCCAGCAGCTTGGCGGGCGGGGAGCTGTTTTTT
TRBV7-2	TRBJ2-1	TRBD2	few	CASSFRGLAGGNNEQFF	TGTGCCAGCAGCTTTCGGGGATTAGCGGGGGGGAACAATGAGCAGTTCTTC
TRBV20-1	TRBJ2-1	-	-	CSASKGAAEQFF	TGCAGTGCTAGTAAAGGGGCCGCTGAGCAGTTCTTC
TRBV7-3	TRBJ1-2	-	few	CASSPISGAGAGYTF	TGTGCCAGCAGCCCGATATCAGGGGCTGGGGCTGGCTACACCTTC
TRBV5-1	TRBJ2-5	-	-	CASSPNPAGETQYF	TGCGCCAGCAGCCCCAACCCCGCAGGCGAGACCCAGTACTTC
TRBV2	TRBJ2-5	-	-	CASSEAGVGQETQYF	TGTGCCAGCAGTGAGGCAGGGGTAGGGCAAGAGACCCAGTACTTC
TRBV7-8	TRBJ1-6	-	few	CASSLIVRSPLHF	TGTGCCAGCAGCTTAATTGTGCGTTCACCCCTCCACTTT
TRBV29-1	TRBJ2-7	-	-	CSVEGERDEQYF	TGCAGCGTTGAGGGGGAGAGGGACGAGCAGTACTTC
TRBV4-2	TRBJ2-5	TRBD2	-	CASKLGAGAGETQYF	TGTGCCAGCAAATTGGGAGCGGGGGCTGGAGAGACCCAGTACTTC